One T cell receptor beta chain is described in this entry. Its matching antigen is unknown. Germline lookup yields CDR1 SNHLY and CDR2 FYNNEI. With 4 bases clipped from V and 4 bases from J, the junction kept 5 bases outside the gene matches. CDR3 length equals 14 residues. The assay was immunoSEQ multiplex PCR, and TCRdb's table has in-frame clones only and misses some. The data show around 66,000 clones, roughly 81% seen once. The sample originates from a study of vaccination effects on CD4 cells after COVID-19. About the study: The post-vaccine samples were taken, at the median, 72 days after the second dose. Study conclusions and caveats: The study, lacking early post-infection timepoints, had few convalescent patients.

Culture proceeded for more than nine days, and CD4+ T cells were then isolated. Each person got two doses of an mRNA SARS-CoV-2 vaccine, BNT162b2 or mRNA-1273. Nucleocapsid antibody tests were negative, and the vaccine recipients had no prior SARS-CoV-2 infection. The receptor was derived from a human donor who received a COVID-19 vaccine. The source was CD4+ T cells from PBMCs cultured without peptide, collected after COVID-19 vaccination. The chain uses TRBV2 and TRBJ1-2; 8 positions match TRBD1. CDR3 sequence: CASSVRGPGYGYTF. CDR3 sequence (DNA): TGTGCCAGCAGTGTCAGGGGGCCCGGCTATGGCTACACCTTC.